The rows below give T cell receptor beta chains drawn from one sample of a study of radiation and T cells in renal cell carcinoma. TCRdb's table, derived via immunoSEQ multiplex PCR, lists solely in-frame clones and lacks some. Of 150,000 to 180,000 clones listed, approximately 88% were seen once; the top ten hold 10% to 15%. Specimen: blood, collected from a patient whose treatment included radiotherapy and nephrectomy. Receptors were obtained from a woman in her fifties or sixties with renal cell carcinoma. CDR3s include the opening cysteine and the closing phenylalanine or tryptophan. A D gene is named only where the DNA matches it firmly. Only some rows state a clone size, as once, few, many or a class for expanded clones.

V gene	D gene	J gene	clone size	CDR3 DNA	CDR3 protein
TRBV30	TRBD2	TRBJ2-5	.	TGTGCCTGGAGTGTACCTAGCGGGGGGGCCGGGACCCAGTACTTC	CAWSVPSGGAGTQYF
TRBV5-1	.	TRBJ2-7	.	TGCGCCAGCAGCTTTTTCCGGGCCAGCCCCGAGCAGTACTTC	CASSFFRASPEQYF
TRBV7-6	TRBD1	TRBJ2-1	.	TGTGCCAGCAGCTTAGAGGTCACAGGGGGCCATGAGCAGTTCTTC	CASSLEVTGGHEQFF
TRBV7-3	.	TRBJ1-1	few	TGTGCCAGCAGCTTTTCGGGGAAAGGGGGAACTGAAGCTTTCTTT	CASSFSGKGGTEAFF
TRBV5-1	TRBD2	TRBJ2-5	.	TGCGCCAGCAGCTTGCGTCTAGCGGAGCTCCAAGAGACCCAGTACTTC	CASSLRLAELQETQYF
TRBV5-1	TRBD2	TRBJ2-1	.	TGCGCCAGCAGCCCTGGGACTAGCTCCTACAATGAGCAGTTCTTC	CASSPGTSSYNEQFF
TRBV6-5	.	TRBJ2-2	.	TGTGCCAGCAGTGCCCCGGGACTTAACACCGGGGAGCTGTTTTTT	CASSAPGLNTGELFF
TRBV25-1	.	TRBJ1-2	.	TGTGCCAGCAGGGGACCCGACGCCAATTCGATCTATGGCTACACCTTC	CASRGPDANSIYGYTF
TRBV9	TRBD1	TRBJ1-2	.	TGTGCCAGCAGGGACAGGGATGCTTATGGCTACACCTTC	CASRDRDAYGYTF
TRBV27	TRBD1	TRBJ1-6	.	TGTGCCAGCAGTCCGCTACAGGGGATTGGAAATTCACCCCTCCACTTT	CASSPLQGIGNSPLHF
TRBV6-6	.	TRBJ1-2	once	TGTGCCAGCAGTTACTCTGGGGCCGGAAACTATGGCTACACCTTC	CASSYSGAGNYGYTF
TRBV6-5	.	TRBJ2-6	.	TGTGCCAGCAGCCGCCGGGGCTCTGGGGCCAACGTCCTGACTTTC	CASSRRGSGANVLTF
TRBV7-9	TRBD1	TRBJ2-7	.	TGTGCCAGCAGCTCCCGGGACAGGGGCCACGAGCAGTACTTC	CASSSRDRGHEQYF
TRBV5-1	TRBD1	TRBJ1-1	.	TGCGCCAGCAGCTTGACCGGGACAGGCAACACTGAAGCTTTCTTT	CASSLTGTGNTEAFF
TRBV7-8	.	TRBJ2-4	.	TGTGCCAGCAGCTTATCAACATTACTAGCCAAAAACATTCAGTACTTC	CASSLSTLLAKNIQYF
TRBV4-1	.	TRBJ2-1	.	TGCGCCAGCAGCCAGGTAACCGGGTTGGGGCAGTTCTTC	CASSQVTGLGQFF
TRBV5-6	.	TRBJ1-2	.	TGTGCCAGCAGCTGGGACCGGGCGGGCTATGGCTACACCTTC	CASSWDRAGYGYTF
TRBV6-6	.	TRBJ1-5	many	TGTGCCAGCACAGCGCAGCCCAATCAGCCCCAGCATTTT	CASTAQPNQPQHF
TRBV19	.	TRBJ2-1	few	TGTGCCAGTAGTACAGGGAGCTCCTACAATGAGCAGTTCTTC	CASSTGSSYNEQFF
TRBV19	.	TRBJ2-7	.	TGTGCCAGTAGGGTGGGCCCAGGATACGAGCAGTACTTC	CASRVGPGYEQYF
TRBV2	TRBD1	TRBJ1-4	.	TGTGCCAGCAGTGCCCAAACAGGGGGACATGGTAATGAAAAACTGTTTTTT	CASSAQTGGHGNEKLFF
TRBV4-3	.	TRBJ1-2	.	TGCGCCAGCAGCCAAGAAAGGCAGTTAGGAGGCTACACCTTC	CASSQERQLGGYTF
TRBV19	.	TRBJ2-1	.	TGTGCCAGTAGTATGTCAGACACCTACAATGAGCAGTTCTTC	CASSMSDTYNEQFF
TRBV7-2	TRBD2	TRBJ2-2	.	TGTGCCAGCAGCTTAGGGACTAGCAGGAACACCGGGGAGCTGTTTTTT	CASSLGTSRNTGELFF
TRBV2	TRBD2	TRBJ2-7	.	TGTGCCAGCACCGTGGGGAGGGTTTCCTACGAGCAGTACTTC	CASTVGRVSYEQYF
TRBV27	TRBD1	TRBJ2-2	.	TGTGCCAGCAGTTTCGGACAGGCTCTGAACACCGGGGAGCTGTTTTTT	CASSFGQALNTGELFF
TRBV5-1	TRBD1	TRBJ1-5	.	TGCGCCAGCAGCTTGGGACAGGGTGCCAATCAGCCCCAGCATTTT	CASSLGQGANQPQHF
TRBV7-8	.	TRBJ2-7	.	TGTGCCAGCAGCTTAGCGGGCCCCTACGAGCAGTACTTC	CASSLAGPYEQYF
TRBV4-1	TRBD1	TRBJ1-1	.	TGCGCCAGCAGCCAATTTAAAGCCCGGGACAGGGTCGCCACTGAAGCTTTCTTT	CASSQFKARDRVATEAFF
TRBV29-1	TRBD1	TRBJ1-1	.	TGCAGCGCAGGGACAGGAGCGAACACTGAAGCTTTCTTT	CSAGTGANTEAFF
TRBV18	.	TRBJ2-1	.	TGTGCCAGCTCACCCCGACAATCATCGTACAATGAGCAGTTCTTC	CASSPRQSSYNEQFF
TRBV9	.	TRBJ1-2	once	TGTGCCAGCAGCGTAGGAGACTCGGCCAGGGGTTATGGCTACACCTTC	CASSVGDSARGYGYTF
TRBV25-1	.	TRBJ1-2	.	TGTGCCAGCAGTGATTTGCGGGGGAGGCCAACGTCTAACTATGGCTACACCTTC	CASSDLRGRPTSNYGYTF
TRBV28	TRBD1	TRBJ1-5	.	TGTGCCAGCAAATCCGGGACAGCCTTTAGCAATCAGCCCCAGCATTTT	CASKSGTAFSNQPQHF
TRBV5-8	.	TRBJ2-7	.	TGTGCCAGCAGCTTTCATACAGGGACAACAGCCTACGAGCAGTACTTC	CASSFHTGTTAYEQYF
TRBV19	.	TRBJ1-3	.	TGTGCCAGCAAGATCGGGGGGGCGTCTGGAAACACCATATATTTT	CASKIGGASGNTIYF
TRBV29-1	.	TRBJ1-1	.	TGCAGCGTGAGAACAAACACTGAAGCTTTCTTT	CSVRTNTEAFF
TRBV7-2	.	TRBJ2-2	.	TGTGCCAGCAGCTTAGTCCAGAACTTGGGGGAGCTGTTTTTT	CASSLVQNLGELFF
TRBV11-2	.	TRBJ2-7	.	TGTGCCAGCAGCTTAGAAGGCTTCGAGCAGTACTTC	CASSLEGFEQYF
TRBV6-1	.	TRBJ1-1	.	TGTGCCAGCAGCTTAGTTCCGAACACTGAAGCTTTCTTT	CASSLVPNTEAFF
TRBV6-6	.	TRBJ1-1	.	TGTGCCAGCAGTCACTGGGGGGCGAACACTGAAGCTTTCTTT	CASSHWGANTEAFF
TRBV4-1	.	TRBJ1-2	.	TGCGCCAGCAGCCAAGATAGAGGGGACTATGGCTACACCTTC	CASSQDRGDYGYTF